The clone carrying this TCR beta chain came up many times. Its antigen is unidentified. With 2 bases clipped from V and 3 bases from J, the junction kept 2 bases outside the gene matches. Germline V gene lookup returns CDR1 SGHRS and CDR2 YFSETQ. The CDR3 length is 14 residues. This sample was taken from a study of identical twins. Findings of the study overall: Invariant populations such as MAIT and iNKT cells could partly muddle zero-insertion analyses. Weaker excess sharing between twins was seen in beta out-of-frame sequences.

TCRdb ran MiXCR on the 5' RACE reads and lists one entry per CDR3 protein. The sample lists roughly 710,000 distinct CDR3 sequences, 5.5% to 7.5% occurring once. The chain combines TRBV5-1 with TRBJ2-7; 10 bases line up with TRBD1. The source of this sequence is a man younger than 35 in good health. The specimen was naive T cells sorted from blood. In DNA, the CDR3 is TGCGCCAGCAGCTTTGGACAGGGGGGCTACGAGCAGTACTTC. This codes for CASSFGQGGYEQYF.